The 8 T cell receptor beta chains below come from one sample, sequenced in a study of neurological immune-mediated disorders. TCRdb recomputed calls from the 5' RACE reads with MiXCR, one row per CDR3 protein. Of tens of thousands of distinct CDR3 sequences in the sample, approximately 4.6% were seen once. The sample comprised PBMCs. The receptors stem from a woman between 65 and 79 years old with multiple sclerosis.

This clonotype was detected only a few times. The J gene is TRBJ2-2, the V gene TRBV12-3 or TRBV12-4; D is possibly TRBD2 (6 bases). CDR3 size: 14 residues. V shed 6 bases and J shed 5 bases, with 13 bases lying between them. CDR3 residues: CASRKRLDTGELFF. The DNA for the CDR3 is TGTGCCAGCAGAAAACGACTAGATACCGGGGAGCTGTTTTTT.

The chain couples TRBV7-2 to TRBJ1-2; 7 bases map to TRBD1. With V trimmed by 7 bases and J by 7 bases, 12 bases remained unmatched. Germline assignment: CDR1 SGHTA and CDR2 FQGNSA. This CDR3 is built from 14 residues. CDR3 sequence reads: CASNYGKGAVGYTF. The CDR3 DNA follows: TGTGCCAGCAACTACGGAAAGGGGGCTGTTGGCTACACCTTC.

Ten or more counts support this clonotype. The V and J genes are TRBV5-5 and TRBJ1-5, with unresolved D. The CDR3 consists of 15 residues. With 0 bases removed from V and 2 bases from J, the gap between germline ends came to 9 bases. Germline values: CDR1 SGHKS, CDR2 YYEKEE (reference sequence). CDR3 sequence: CASSLDPAGNQPQHF. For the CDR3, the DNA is TGTGCCAGCAGCTTGGACCCGGCAGGCAATCAGCCCCAGCATTTT.

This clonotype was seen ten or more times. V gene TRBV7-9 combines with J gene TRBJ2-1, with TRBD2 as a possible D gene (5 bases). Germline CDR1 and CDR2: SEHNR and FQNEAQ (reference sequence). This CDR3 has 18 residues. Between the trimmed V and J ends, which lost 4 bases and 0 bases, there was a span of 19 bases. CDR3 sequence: CASSSYPGVGGSYNEQFF. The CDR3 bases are TGTGCCAGCAGCTCCTATCCCGGGGTAGGTGGCTCCTACAATGAGCAGTTCTTC.

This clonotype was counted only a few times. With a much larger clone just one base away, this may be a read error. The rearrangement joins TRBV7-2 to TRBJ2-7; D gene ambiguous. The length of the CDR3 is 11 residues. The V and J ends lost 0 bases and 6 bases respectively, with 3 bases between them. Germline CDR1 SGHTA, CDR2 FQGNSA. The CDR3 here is CASSLAIEQYF. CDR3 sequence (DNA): TGTGCCAGCAGCTTAGCGATCGAGCAGTACTTC.

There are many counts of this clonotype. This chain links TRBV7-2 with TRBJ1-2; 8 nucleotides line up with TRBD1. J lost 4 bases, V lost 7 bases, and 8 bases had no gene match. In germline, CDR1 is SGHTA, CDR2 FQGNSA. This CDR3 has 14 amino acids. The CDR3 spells CASTTDRESYGYTF. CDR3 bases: TGTGCCAGCACAACGGACAGGGAGAGCTATGGCTACACCTTC.

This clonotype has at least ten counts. The chain's CDR3 is CASSFRGGSSYEQYF. The CDR3 DNA sequence: TGTGCCAGCAGTTTCCGTGGGGGGAGCTCCTACGAGCAGTACTTC. V usage is TRBV12-3 or TRBV12-4 and J usage is TRBJ2-7, with D possibly being TRBD2 (6 bases). V lost 3 bases and J lost 0, with 12 bases in between. The CDR3 consists of 15 residues.

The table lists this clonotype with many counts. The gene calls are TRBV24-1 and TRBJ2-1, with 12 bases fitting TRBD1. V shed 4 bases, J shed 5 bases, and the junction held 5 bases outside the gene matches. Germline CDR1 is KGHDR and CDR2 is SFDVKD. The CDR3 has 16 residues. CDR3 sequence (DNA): TGTGCCACCAGTGACCCGGGACAGGGGGCAGACAATGAGCAGTTCTTC. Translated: CATSDPGQGADNEQFF.